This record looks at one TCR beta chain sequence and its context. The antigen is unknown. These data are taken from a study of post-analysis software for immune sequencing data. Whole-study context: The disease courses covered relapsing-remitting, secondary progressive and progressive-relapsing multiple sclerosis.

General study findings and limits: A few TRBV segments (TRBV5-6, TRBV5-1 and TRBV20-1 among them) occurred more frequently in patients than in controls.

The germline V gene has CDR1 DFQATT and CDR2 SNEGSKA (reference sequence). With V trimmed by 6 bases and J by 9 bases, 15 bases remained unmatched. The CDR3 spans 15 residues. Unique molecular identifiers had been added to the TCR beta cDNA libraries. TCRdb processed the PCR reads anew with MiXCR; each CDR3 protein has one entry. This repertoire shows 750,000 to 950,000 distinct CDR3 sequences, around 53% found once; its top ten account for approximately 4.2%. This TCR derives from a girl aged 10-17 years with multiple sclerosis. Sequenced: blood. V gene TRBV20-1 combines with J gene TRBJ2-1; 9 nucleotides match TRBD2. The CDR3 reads CSATGVIAGVSEQFF. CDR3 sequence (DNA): TGCAGTGCCACCGGAGTGATAGCGGGGGTTAGTGAGCAGTTCTTC.